The entry that follows covers one TCR beta chain sequence. Its antigen is unknown. This specimen comes from a study of T cells expressing NK-cell markers. Study details: Obtained from sorted CD3+CD56+NKG2C+, CD3+CD56+NKG2C- and CD3+CD56-NKG2C+ T cells were the TCR beta repertoires. Eight donors were sequenced, of whom seven were HCMV-seropositive, while the remaining one was HCMV-seronegative.

Germline V gives CDR1 LNHNV, CDR2 YYDKDF (reference sequence). The CDR3 is 17 residues long. The study, taken as a whole, reports: A few donors' CD3+CD56-NKG2C+ cells were dominated by the same clonotypes.

As the method of synthesis, 5'RACE template switching with UMIs yielded TCR beta cDNA. TCRdb re-called the 5' RACE reads and gives one entry per CDR3 protein, without DNA. Found here are 8,000 or so distinct CDR3 sequences; the top ten clones hold around 60%. The sequence derives from a man aged 18-69 years in good health. Material: blood T cells: a sorted CD56 or NKG2C T cell subset, CD4+ or CD8+ T cells, or bulk PBMC T cells (not recorded which). V usage is TRBV15 and J usage is TRBJ2-4; TCRdb's assignment of TRBD1 cannot be checked, as there is no DNA. The CDR3 sequence is CATSSARGYGALDIQYF.